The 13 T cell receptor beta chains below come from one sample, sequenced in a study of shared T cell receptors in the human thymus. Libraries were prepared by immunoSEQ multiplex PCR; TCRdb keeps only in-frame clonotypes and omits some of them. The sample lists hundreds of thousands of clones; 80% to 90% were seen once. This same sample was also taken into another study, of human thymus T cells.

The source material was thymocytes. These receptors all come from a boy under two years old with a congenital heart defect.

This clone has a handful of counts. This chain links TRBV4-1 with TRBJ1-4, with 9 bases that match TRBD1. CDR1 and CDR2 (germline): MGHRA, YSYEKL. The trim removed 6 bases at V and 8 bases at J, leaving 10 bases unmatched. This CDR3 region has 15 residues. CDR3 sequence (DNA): TGCGCCAGCAGGCACCCGGGACAGGGAGACGAAAAACTGTTTTTT. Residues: CASRHPGQGDEKLFF.

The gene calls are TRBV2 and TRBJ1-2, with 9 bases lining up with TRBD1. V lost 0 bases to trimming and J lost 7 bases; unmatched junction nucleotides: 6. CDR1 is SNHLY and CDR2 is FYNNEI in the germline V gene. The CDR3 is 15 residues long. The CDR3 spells CASSEAGQGLGGYTF. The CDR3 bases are TGTGCCAGCAGTGAAGCGGGACAGGGTCTAGGTGGCTACACCTTC.

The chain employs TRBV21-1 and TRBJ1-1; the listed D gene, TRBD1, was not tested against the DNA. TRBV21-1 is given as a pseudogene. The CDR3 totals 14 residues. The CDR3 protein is CASSKATGATEAFF. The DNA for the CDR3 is TGTGCCAGCAGCAAAGCGACAGGGGCGACTGAAGCTTTCTTT.

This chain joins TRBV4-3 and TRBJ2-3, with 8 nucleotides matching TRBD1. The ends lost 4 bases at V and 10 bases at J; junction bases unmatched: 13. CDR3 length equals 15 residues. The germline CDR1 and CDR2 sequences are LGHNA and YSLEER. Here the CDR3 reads CASSLRGQGLGPQYF. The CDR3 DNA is TGCGCCAGCAGCCTTCGCGGACAGGGCCTCGGGCCGCAGTATTTT.

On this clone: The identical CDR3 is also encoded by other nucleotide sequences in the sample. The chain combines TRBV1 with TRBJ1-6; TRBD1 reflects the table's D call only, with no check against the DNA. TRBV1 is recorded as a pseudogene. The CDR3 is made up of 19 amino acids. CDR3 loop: CTSSQGGHLRFPYNSPLHF. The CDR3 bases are TGCACCAGCAGCCAAGGGGGACACCTAAGGTTTCCATATAATTCACCCCTCCACTTT.

The CDR3 bases are TGTGCCAGCAGCTGGGGGGACTTGGGGAACGAGCAGTACTTC. Translated, it gives CASSWGDLGNEQYF. The V and J genes are TRBV7-8 and TRBJ2-7; weak D call: TRBD2 (6 bases). V was shortened by 4 bases and J by 5 bases, with 15 bases between the two germline ends. This CDR3 spans 14 amino acids. Germline V lookup: CDR1 SGHVS, CDR2 FQNEAQ.

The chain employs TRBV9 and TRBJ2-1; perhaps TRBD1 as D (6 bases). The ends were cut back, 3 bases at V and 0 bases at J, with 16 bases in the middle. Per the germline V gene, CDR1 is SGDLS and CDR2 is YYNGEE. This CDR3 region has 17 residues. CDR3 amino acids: CASSASRGWSSYNEQFF. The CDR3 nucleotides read TGTGCCAGCAGCGCCTCTAGGGGGTGGAGCTCCTACAATGAGCAGTTCTTC.

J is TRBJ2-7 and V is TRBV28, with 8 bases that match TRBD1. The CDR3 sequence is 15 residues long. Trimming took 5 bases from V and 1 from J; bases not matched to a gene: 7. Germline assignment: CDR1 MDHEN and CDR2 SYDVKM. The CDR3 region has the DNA TGTGCCAGCAGTATTTCGGGACAGGCATCCTACGAGCAGTACTTC. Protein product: CASSISGQASYEQYF.

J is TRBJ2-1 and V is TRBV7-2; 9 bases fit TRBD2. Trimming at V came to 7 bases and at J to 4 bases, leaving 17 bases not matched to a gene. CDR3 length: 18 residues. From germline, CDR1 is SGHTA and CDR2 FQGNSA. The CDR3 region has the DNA TGTGCCAGCAACCAAGGGGTGAGCGGGGGGATCGCGTACAATGAGCAGTTCTTC. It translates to CASNQGVSGGIAYNEQFF.

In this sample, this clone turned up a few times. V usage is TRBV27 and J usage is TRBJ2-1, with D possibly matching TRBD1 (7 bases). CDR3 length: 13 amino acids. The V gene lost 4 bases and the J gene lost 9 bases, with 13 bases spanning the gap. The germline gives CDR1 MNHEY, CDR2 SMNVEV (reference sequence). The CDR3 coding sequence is TGTGCCAGCAGTTCCAACAGGGGAGGTGAGCAGTTCTTC. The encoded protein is CASSSNRGGEQFF.

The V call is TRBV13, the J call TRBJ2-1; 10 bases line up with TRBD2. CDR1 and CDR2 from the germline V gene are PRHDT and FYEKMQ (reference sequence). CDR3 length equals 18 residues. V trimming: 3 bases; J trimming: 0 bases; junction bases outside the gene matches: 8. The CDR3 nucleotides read TGTGCCAGCAGCTTGTGTCTAGCGGGGGTCTACTCCTACAATGAGCAGTTCTTC. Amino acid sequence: CASSLCLAGVYSYNEQFF. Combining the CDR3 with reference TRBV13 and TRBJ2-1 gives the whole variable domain AAGVIQSPRHLIKEKRETATLKCYPIPRHDTVYWYQQGPGQDPQFLISFYEKMQSDKGSIPDRFSAQQFSDYHSELNMSSLELGDSALYFCASSLCLAGVYSYNEQFFGPGTRLTVL.

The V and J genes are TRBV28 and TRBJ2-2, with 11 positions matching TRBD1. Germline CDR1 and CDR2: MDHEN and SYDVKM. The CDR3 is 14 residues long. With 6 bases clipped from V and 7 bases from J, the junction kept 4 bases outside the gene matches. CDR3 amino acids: CASRGQGVGGELFF. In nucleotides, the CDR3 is TGTGCCAGCAGGGGACAGGGGGTAGGCGGGGAGCTGTTTTTT.

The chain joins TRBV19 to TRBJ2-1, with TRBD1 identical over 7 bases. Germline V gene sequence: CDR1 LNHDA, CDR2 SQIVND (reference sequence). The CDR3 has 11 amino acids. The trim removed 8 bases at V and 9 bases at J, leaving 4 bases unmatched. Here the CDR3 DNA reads TGTGCCAGTGACAGGGACGGTGAGCAGTTCTTC. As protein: CASDRDGEQFF.